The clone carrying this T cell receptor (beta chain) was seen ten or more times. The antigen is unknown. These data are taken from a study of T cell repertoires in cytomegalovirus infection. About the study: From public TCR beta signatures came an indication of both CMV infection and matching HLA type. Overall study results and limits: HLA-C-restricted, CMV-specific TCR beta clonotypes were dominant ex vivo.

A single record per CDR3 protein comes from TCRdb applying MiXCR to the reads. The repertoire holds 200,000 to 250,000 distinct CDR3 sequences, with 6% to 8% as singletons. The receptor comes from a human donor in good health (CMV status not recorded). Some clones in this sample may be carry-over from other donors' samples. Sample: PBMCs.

CDR3 amino acids: CASSLGGRNQPQHF. CDR3 DNA: TGTGCCAGCAGCTTAGGCGGCCGCAATCAGCCCCAGCATTTT. The chain uses TRBV7-2 and TRBJ1-5; D gene ambiguous. Germline V CDR1 and CDR2: SGHTA, FQGNSA. Trimming left V 1 base short and J 2 bases short, with 6 bases between. CDR3 length: 14 amino acids.